This T cell receptor beta chain was found in a study of response to subunit inactivated influenza vaccine. General observations from the study: The study's authors posited that every seasonal influenza vaccination enlists few new T cells.

In TCRdb, the RT-PCR reads were re-called with MiXCR into one record per CDR3 protein. The sample carries some 500,000 distinct CDR3 sequences, 16% recorded once. In regard to this clonotype: Its antigen remains unidentified.

Sequences were derived from CD4+ T cells sorted from PBMCs, sampled about 23 months after vaccination. The sequence was obtained from a man in his fifties or sixties who received an inactivated influenza vaccine.

CDR3 DNA sequence: TGTGCCAGTGGGGACAGGGAGACCGGGGAGCTGTTTTTT. It codes for CASGDRETGELFF. This chain uses TRBV24-1 with TRBJ2-2; 9 bases fit TRBD1. Germline CDR1 reads KGHDR; CDR2 reads SFDVKD. Trimming at V came to 11 bases and at J to 5 bases, leaving 5 bases not matched to a gene. The CDR3 has 13 amino acids.